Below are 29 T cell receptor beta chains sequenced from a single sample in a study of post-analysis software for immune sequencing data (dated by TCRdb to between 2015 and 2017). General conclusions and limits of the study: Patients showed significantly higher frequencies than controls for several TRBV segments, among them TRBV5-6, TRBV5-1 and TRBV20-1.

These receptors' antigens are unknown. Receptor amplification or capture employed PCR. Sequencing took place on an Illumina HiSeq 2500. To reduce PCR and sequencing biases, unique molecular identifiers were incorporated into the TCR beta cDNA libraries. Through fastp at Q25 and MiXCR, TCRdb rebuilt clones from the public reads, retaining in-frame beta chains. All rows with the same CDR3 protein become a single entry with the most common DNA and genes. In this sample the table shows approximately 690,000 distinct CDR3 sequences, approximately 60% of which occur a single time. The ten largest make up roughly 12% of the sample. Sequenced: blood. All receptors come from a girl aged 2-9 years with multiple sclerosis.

CDR3 in amino acids: CASRQSGADNYGYTF. CDR3 nucleotides: TGCGCCAGCAGACAGAGCGGAGCGGATAACTATGGCTACACCTTC. The chain employs TRBV5-1 and TRBJ1-2; D unclear. This CDR3 comprises 15 residues. Germline V lookup: CDR1 SGHRS, CDR2 YFSETQ. Between the trimmed V and J ends, which lost 5 bases and 1 base, there was a span of 15 bases.

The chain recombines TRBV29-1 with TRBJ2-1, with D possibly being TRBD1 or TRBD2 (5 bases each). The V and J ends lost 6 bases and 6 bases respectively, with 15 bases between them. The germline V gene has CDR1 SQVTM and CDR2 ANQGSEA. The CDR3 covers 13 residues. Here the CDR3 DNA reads TGCAGCGTGGGACGCCGGGGTATCAATGAGCAGTTCTTC. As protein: CSVGRRGINEQFF.

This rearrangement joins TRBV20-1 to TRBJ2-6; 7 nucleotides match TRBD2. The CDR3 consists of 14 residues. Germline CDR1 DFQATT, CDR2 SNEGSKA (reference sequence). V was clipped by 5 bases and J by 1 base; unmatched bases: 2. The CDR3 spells CSALRESGANVLTF. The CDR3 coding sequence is TGCAGTGCTTTGCGGGAGTCTGGGGCCAACGTCCTGACTTTC.

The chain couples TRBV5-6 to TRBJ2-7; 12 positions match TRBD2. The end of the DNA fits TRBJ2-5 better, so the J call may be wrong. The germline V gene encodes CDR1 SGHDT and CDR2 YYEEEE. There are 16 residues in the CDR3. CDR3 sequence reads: CASSAWTSGVRETQYF. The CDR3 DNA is TGTGCCAGCAGCGCATGGACTAGCGGGGTCCGGGAGACCCAGTACTTC.

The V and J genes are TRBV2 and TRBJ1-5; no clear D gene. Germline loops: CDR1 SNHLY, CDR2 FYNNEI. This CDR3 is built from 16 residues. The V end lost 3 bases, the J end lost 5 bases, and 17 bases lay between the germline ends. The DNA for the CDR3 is TGTGCCAGCAGTGACGGGAGCACGGCCTACGATCAGCCCCAGCATTTT. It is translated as CASSDGSTAYDQPQHF.

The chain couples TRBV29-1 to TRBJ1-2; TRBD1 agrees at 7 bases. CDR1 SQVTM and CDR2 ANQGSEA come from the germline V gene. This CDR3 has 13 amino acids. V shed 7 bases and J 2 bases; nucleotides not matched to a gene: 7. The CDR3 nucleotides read TGCAGCGCCCGGACAGGAGGGAACTATGGCTACACCTTC. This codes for CSARTGGNYGYTF.

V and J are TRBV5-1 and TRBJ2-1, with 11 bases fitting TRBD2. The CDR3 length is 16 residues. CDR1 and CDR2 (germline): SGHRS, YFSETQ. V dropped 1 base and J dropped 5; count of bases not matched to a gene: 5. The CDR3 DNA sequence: TGCGCCAGCAGCTTGCGGCTAGCGGGGGGCGACAATGAGCAGTTCTTC. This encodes CASSLRLAGGDNEQFF.

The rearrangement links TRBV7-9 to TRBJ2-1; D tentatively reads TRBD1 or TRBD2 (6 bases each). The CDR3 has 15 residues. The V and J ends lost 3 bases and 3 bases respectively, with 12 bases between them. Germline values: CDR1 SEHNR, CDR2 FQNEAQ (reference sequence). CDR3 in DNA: TGTGCCAGCAGCTTGAGGGGGGCAATCTACAATGAGCAGTTCTTC. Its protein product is CASSLRGAIYNEQFF.

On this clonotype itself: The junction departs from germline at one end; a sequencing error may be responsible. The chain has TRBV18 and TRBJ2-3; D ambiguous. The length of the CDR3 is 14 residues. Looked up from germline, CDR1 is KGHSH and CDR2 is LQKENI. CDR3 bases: TGTGCCAGCTCCCCACTATTTTCGAGGGATACGCAGTATTTT. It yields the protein CASSPLFSRDTQYF.

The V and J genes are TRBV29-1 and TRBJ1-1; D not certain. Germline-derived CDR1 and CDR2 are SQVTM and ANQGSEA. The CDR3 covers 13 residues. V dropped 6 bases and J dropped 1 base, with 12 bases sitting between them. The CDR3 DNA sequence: TGCAGCGTAGGACCCGACCCGAACACTGAAGCTTTCTTT. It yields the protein CSVGPDPNTEAFF.

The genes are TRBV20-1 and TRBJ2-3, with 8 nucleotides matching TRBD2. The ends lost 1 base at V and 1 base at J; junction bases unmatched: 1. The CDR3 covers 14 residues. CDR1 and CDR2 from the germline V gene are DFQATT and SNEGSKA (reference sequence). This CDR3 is CSARVREGTDTQYF. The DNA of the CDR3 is TGCAGTGCTAGAGTGCGGGAGGGCACAGATACGCAGTATTTT.

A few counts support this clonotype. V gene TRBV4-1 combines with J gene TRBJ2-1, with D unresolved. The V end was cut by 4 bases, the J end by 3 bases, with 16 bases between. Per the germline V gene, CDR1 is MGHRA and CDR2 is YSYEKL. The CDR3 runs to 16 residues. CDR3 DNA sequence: TGCGCCAGCAGCCCTTACTTCCTCCAGATCTACAATGAGCAGTTCTTC. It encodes CASSPYFLQIYNEQFF.

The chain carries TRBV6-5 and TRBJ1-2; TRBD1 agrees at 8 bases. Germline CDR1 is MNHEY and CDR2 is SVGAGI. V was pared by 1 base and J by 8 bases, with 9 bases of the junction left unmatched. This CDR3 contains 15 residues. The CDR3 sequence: CASSYLPGQGGGYTF. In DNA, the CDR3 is TGTGCCAGCAGTTACTTACCCGGACAGGGAGGCGGCTACACCTTC.

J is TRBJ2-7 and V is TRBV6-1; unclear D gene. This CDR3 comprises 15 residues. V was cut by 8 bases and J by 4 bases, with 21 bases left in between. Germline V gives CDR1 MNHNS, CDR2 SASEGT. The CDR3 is CASGFQPPKDYEQYF. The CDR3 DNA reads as TGTGCCAGCGGTTTCCAGCCCCCTAAGGATTACGAGCAGTACTTC.

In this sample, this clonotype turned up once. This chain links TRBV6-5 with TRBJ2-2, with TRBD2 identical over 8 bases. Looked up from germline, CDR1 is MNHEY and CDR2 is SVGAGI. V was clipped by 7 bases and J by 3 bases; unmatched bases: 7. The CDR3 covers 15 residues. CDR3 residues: CASTYSGADTGELFF. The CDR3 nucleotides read TGTGCCAGCACATATAGCGGGGCGGACACCGGGGAGCTGTTTTTT.

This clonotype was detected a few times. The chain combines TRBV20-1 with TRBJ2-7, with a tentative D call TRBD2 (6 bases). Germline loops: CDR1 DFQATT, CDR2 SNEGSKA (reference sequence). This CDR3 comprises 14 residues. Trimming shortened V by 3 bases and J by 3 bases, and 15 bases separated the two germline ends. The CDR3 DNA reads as TGCAGTGCTAGGGGGATCGGGCGGGACTACGAGCAGTACTTC. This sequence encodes CSARGIGRDYEQYF.

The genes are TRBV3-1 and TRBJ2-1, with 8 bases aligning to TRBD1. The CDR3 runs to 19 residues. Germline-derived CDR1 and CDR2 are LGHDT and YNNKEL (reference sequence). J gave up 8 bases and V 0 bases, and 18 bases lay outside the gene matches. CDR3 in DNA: TGTGCCAGCAGCCAAGATCCTTTTAGGCGGGACAGGTTACGTTATGAGCAGTTCTTC. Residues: CASSQDPFRRDRLRYEQFF.

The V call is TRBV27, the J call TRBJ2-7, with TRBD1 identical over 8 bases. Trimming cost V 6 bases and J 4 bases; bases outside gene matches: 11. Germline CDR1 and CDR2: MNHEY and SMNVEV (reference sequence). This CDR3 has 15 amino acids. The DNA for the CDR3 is TGTGCCAGCAGCCCAACCGACAGGGGTTTATACGAGCAGTACTTC. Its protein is CASSPTDRGLYEQYF.

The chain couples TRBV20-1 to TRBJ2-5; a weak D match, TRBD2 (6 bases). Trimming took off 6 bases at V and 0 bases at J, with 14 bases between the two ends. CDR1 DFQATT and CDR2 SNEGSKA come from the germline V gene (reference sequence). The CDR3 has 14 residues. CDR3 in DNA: TGCAGTGCCTCGACTAGTTCGTACCAAGAGACCCAGTACTTC. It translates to CSASTSSYQETQYF.

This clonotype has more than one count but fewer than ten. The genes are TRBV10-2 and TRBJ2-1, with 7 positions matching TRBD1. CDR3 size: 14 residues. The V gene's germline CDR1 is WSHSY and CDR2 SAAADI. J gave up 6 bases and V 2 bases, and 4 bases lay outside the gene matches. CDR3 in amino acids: CASSETGEGNEQFF. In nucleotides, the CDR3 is TGCGCCAGCAGTGAGACAGGGGAAGGCAATGAGCAGTTCTTC.

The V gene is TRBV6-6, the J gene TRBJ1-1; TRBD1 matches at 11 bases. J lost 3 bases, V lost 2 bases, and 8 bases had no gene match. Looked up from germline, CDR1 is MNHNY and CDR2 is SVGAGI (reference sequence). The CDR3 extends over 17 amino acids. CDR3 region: CASSYGGQGGGYTEAFF. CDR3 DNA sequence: TGTGCCAGCAGTTACGGGGGACAGGGGGGCGGCTACACTGAAGCTTTCTTT.

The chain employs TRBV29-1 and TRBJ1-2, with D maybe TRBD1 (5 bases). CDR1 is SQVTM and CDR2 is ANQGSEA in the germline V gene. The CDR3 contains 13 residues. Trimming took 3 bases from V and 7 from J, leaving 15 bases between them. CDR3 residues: CSVEGPLRSGYTF. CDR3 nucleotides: TGCAGCGTTGAGGGACCGCTCAGGTCTGGCTACACCTTC.

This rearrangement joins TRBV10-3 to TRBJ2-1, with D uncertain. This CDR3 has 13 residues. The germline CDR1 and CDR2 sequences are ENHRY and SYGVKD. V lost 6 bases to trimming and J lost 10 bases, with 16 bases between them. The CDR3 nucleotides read TGTGCCATCAGAACCTACCTCATGGAGGAGCAGTTCTTC. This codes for CAIRTYLMEEQFF.

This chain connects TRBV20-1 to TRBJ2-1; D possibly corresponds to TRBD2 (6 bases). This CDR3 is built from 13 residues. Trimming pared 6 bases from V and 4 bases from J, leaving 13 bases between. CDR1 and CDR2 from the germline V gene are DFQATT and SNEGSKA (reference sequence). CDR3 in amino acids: CSAGGTLYNEQFF. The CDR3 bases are TGCAGTGCCGGCGGGACGCTATACAATGAGCAGTTCTTC.

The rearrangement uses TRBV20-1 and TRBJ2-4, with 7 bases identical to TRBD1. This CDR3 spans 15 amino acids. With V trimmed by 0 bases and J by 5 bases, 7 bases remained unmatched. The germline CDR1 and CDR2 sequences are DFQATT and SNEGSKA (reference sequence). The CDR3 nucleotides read TGCAGTGCTAGAGATCCGACGGGACAGCAAAACATTCAGTACTTC. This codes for CSARDPTGQQNIQYF.

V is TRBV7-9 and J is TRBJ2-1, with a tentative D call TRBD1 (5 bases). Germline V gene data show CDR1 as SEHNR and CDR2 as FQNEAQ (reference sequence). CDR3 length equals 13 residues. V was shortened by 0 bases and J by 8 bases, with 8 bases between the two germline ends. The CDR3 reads CASSLAQGHEQFF. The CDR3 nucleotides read TGTGCCAGCAGCTTAGCGCAGGGTCATGAGCAGTTCTTC.

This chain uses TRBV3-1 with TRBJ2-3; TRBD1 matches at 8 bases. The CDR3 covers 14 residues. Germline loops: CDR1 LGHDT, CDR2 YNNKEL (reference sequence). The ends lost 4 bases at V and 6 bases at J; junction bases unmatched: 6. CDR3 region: CASSPGTGPDTQYF. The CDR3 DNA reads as TGTGCCAGCAGCCCAGGGACAGGCCCCGATACGCAGTATTTT.

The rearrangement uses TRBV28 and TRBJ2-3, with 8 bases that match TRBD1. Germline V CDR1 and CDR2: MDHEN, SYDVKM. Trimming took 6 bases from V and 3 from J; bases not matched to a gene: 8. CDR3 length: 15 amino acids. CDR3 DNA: TGTGCCAGCAGCCCGGACAGGGAACGAACAGATACGCAGTATTTT. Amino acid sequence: CASSPDRERTDTQYF.

In DNA form, the CDR3 reads TGTGCCAGCAGTGTCTCGACTAGCGGCTACGAGCAGTACTTC. Protein product: CASSVSTSGYEQYF. The rearrangement joins TRBV6-1 to TRBJ2-7; 9 nucleotides align to TRBD2. The ends lost 4 bases at V and 3 bases at J; junction bases unmatched: 4. The CDR3 consists of 14 residues. Germline lookup yields CDR1 MNHNS and CDR2 SASEGT.